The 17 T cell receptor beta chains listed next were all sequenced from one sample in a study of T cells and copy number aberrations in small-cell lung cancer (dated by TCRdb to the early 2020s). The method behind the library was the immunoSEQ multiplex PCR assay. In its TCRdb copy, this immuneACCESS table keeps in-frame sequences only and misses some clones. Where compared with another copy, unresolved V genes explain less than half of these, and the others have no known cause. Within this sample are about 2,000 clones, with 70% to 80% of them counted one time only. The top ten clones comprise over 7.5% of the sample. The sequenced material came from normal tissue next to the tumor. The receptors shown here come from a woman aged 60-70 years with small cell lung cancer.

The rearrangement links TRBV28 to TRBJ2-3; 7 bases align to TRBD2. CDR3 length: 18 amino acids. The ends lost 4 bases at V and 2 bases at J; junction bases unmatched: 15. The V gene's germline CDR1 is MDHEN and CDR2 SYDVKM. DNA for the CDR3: TGTGCCAGCAGTTCTGCGGGAGTGGGGAGAGGAGCCACAGATACGCAGTATTTT. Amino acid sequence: CASSSAGVGRGATDTQYF.

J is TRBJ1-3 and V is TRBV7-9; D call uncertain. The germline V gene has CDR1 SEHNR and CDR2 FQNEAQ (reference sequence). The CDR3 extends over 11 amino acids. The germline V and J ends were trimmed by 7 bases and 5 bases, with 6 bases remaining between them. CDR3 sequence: CASTYRNTIYF. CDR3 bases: TGTGCCAGCACCTACAGAAACACCATATATTTT.

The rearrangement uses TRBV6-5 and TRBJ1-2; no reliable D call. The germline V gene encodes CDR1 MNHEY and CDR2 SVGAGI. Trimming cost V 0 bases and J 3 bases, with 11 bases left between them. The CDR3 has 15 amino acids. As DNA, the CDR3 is TGTGCCAGCAGTTACTCCGAGGGAAACTACTATGGCTACACCTTC. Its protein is CASSYSEGNYYGYTF.

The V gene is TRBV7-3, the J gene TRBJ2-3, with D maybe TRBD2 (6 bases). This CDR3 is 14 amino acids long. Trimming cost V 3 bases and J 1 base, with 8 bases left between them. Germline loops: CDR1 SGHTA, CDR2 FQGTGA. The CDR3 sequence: CASSFWGGTDTQYF. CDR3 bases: TGTGCCAGCAGCTTTTGGGGGGGCACAGATACGCAGTATTTT.

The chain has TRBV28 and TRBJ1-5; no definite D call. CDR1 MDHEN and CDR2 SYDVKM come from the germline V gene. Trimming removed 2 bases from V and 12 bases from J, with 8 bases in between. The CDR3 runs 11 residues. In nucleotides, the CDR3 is TGTGCCAGCAGTTTAGGGGAGAACCAGCATTTT. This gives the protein CASSLGENQHF.

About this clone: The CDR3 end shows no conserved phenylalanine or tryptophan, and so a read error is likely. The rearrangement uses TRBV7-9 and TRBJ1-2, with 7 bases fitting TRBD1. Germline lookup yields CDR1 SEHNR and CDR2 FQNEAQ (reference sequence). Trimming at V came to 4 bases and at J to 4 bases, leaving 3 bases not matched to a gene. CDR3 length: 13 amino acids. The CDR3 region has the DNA TGTGCCAGCAGCTGGGACAGCGGCTATGGCTACACCATC. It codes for CASSWDSGYGYTI.

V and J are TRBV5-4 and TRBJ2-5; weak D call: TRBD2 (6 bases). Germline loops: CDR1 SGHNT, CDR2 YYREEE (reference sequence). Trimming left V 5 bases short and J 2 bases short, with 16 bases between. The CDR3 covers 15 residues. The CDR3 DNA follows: TGTGCCAGCAGGGAGGGTTCGGGAAAACAAGAGACCCAGTACTTC. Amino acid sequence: CASREGSGKQETQYF.

For the CDR3, the DNA is TGTGCCAGCAGCTCTCCACCGACACCAACTAGCGGACCCTACAATGAGCAGTTCTTC. This translates into CASSSPPTPTSGPYNEQFF. The genes are TRBV11-1 and TRBJ2-1, with 8 positions matching TRBD2. Germline CDR1 and CDR2: SGHAT and FQDESV (reference sequence). There are 19 residues in the CDR3. Germline trimming cut 4 bases from V and 2 bases from J; bases unmatched to any gene: 16.

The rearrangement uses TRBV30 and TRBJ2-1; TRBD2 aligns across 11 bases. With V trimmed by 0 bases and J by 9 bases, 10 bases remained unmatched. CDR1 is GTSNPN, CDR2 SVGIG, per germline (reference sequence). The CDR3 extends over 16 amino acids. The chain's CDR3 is CAWSVLGSGGAAEQFF. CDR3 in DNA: TGTGCCTGGAGTGTATTGGGTAGCGGGGGGGCCGCTGAGCAGTTCTTC.

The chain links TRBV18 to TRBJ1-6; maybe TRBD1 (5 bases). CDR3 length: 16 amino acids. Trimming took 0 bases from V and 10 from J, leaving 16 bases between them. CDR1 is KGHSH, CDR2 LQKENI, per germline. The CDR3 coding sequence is TGTGCCAGCTCACCACCGGGGCAAAACACGGGCTCACCCCTCCACTTT. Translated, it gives CASSPPGQNTGSPLHF.

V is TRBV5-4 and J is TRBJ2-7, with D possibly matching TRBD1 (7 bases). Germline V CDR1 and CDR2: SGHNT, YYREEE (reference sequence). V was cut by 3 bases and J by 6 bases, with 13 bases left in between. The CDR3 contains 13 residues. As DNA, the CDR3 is TGTGCCAGCAGCTACAGGGGTAGCGGCGAGCAGTACTTC. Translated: CASSYRGSGEQYF.

In nucleotides, the CDR3 is TGTGCCAGCAGTGAAGGTCCGACAGGGCACGAGACCCAGTACTTC. Translating gives CASSEGPTGHETQYF. The chain carries TRBV6-1 and TRBJ2-5; 7 nucleotides line up with TRBD1. This CDR3 contains 15 residues. V shed 1 base, J shed 5 bases, and the junction held 7 bases outside the gene matches. CDR1 and CDR2 from the germline V gene are MNHNS and SASEGT.

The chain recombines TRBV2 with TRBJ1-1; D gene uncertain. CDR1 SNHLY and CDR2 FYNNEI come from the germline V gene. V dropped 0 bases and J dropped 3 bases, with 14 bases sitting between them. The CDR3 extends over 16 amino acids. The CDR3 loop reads CASSEAGRTGDTEAFF. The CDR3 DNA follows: TGTGCCAGCAGTGAAGCCGGGCGGACTGGGGACACTGAAGCTTTCTTT.

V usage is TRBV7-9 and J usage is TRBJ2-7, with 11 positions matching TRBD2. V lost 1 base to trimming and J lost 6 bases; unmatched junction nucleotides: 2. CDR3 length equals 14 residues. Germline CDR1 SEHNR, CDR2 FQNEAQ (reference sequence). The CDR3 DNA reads TGTGCCAGCAGCTTAGGTAGCGGGGGGGCCGAGCAGTACTTC. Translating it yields CASSLGSGGAEQYF. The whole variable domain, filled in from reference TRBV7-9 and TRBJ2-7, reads DTGVSQNPRHKITKRGQNVTFRCDPISEHNRLYWYRQTLGQGPEFLTYFQNEAQLEKSRLLSDRFSAERPKGSFSTLEIQRTEQGDSAMYLCASSLGSGGAEQYFGPGTRLTVT.

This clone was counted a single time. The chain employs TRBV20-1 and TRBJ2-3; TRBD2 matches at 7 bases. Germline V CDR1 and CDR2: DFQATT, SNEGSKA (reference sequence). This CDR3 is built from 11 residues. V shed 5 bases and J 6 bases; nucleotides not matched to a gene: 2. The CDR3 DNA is TGCAGTGCTGGGGGGGACGATACGCAGTATTTT. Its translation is CSAGGDDTQYF.

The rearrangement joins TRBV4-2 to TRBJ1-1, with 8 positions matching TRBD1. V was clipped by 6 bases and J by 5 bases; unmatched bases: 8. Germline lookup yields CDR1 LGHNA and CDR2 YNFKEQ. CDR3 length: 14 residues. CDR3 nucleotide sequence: TGTGCCAGCAGTCTATCGGACAGGGAGACTGAAGCTTTCTTT. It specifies CASSLSDRETEAFF.

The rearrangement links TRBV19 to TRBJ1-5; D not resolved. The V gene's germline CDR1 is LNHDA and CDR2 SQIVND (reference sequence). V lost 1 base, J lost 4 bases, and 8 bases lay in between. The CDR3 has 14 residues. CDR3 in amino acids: CASSIAANNQPQHF. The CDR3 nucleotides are TGTGCCAGTAGTATAGCAGCGAATAATCAGCCCCAGCATTTT. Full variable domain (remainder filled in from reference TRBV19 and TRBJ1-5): DGGITQSPKYLFRKEGQNVTLSCEQNLNHDAMYWYRQDPGQGLRLIYYSQIVNDFQKGDIAEGYSVSREKKESFPLTVTSAQKNPTAFYLCASSIAANNQPQHFGDGTRLSIL.